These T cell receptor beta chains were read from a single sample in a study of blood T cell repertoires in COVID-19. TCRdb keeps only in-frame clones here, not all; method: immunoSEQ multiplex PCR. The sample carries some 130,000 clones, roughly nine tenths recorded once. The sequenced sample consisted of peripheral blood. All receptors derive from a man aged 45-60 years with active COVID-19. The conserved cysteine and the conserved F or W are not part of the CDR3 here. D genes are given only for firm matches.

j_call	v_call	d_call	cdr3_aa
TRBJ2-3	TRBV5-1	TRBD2	ASSFPGLSTDTQY
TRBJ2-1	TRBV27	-	ASSLIGYNEQF
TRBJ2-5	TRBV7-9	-	ASSLDGEETQY
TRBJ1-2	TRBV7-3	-	ASSPGEIDRRVYGYT
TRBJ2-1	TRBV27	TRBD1	ASSHFGTVPNNEQF
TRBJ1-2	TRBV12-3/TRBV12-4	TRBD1	ASSRQGENGYT
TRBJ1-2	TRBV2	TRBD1	ASRQGIYGYT
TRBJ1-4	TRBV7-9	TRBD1	ASSLGGTGQSNEKLF
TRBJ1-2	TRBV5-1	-	ASSGRHGTNYGYT
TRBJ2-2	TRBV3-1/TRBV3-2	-	ASSLTGVGEGTGELF
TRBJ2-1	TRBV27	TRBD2	ASMVLASGYNEQF
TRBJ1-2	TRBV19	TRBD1	ASSLRTGPFYGYT
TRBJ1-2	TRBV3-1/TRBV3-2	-	ASSQVLGGSSGYT
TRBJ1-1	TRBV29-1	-	SVGGGLNTEAF
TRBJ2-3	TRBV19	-	ASKERQQSTDTQY
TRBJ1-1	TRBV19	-	ASRAPGYSGF
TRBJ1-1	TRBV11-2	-	ASSLLTEAF
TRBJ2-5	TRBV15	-	ATSREQGVRETQY
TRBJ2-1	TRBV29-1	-	SVPLTSSYNEQF
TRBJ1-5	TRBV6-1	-	ASSEGSYSNQPQH
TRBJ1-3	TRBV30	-	AWTKPGGRRNTIY
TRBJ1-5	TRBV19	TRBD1	ASLPWAGGDQPQH
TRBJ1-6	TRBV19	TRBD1	ASSISRTGQNSPLH
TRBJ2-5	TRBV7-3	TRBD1	ASSPGTGQETQY
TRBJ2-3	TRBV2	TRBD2	ASRMTPLLAGSQY
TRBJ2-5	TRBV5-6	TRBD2	ASSRTSGQETQY
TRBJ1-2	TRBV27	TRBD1	ASSSDRGIDGYT
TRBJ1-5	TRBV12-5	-	ASASGGSLSNQPQH
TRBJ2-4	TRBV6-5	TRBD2	ASSSGLAGSH
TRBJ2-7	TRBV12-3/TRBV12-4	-	ASSQDSSYEQY
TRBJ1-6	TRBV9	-	ASSVDDQLNSPLH
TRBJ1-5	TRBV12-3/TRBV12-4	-	ASSLGGMQPQH
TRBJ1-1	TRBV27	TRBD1	ASTRDRGKAEAF
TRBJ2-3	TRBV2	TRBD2	ASSERPAGKSDTQY
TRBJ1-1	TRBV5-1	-	ASRSNSEAF
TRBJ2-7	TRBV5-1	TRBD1	ASSLGTGGNEQY
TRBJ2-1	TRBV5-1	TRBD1	ASSLAPGQGAGEQF
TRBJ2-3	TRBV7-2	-	ASTVPFGISSGTDTQY
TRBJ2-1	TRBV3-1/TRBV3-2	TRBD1	ASSQGIGTGVNEQF
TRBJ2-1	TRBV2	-	ASTSAGYNEQF
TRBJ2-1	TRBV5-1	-	ASSSPGLEQF
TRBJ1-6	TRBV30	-	AWSVFTGGDSPLH
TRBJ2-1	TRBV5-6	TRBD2	ASSRTSGNEQF
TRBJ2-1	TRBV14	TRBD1	ASSQGQGANRYNEQF
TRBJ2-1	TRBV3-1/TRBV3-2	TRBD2	ASSQGKLTSGRSNEQF
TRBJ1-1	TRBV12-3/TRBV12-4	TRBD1	ASRTQGVTEAF
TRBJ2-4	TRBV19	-	ASNGSGIKNIQY
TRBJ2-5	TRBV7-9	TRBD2	ASTRTSGDQETQY
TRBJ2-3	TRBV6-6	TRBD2	ASSGQRGGLVDTQY
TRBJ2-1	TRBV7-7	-	ASSSGLTNEQF
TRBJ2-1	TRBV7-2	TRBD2	ASSRSGGTHNEQF
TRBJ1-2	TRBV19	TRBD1	ASSDRGYHYGYT
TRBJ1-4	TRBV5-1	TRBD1	ASRSGQGYSEKLF